This T cell receptor (beta chain) was recovered during a study of blood T cell repertoires in COVID-19. Original methodology: Reference gene primer amplification in the assay estimated nucleated cell counts. Data came from immunoSEQ multiplex PCR; TCRdb stores just in-frame clones and leaves some out. V and J calls and clone size are as listed in that table; D and trimming were resolved from the DNA. The sample carries 100,000 to 120,000 clones, around nine tenths recorded once. Sequencing was carried out using peripheral blood. The receptor's source is a human donor in a cohort sampled during active COVID-19.

The CDR3: CASSVDINSNQPQHF. CDR3 nucleotides: TGTGCCAGCAGCGTAGATATAAATAGCAATCAGCCCCAGCATTTT. The chain combines TRBV9 with TRBJ1-5; no clear D gene. V lost 0 bases and J lost 0, with 7 bases in between. CDR1 SGDLS and CDR2 YYNGEE come from the germline V gene. The CDR3 totals 15 residues. Complete variable domain (other parts from reference TRBV9 and TRBJ1-5): DSGVTQTPKHLITATGQRVTLRCSPRSGDLSVYWYQQSLDQGLQFLIQYYNGEERAKGNILERFSAQQFPDLHSELNLSSLELGDSALYFCASSVDINSNQPQHFGDGTRLSIL.